The sequence of this T cell receptor (beta chain) was determined in a study of T cell changes during pregnancy in multiple sclerosis. The CDR3 length is 17 residues. Germline CDR1 SGHTA, CDR2 FQGTGA. With V trimmed by 4 bases and J by 5 bases, 11 bases remained unmatched. Clones were sequenced by immunoSEQ multiplex PCR, and TCRdb holds only the in-frame ones, with some missing. The table lists some 71,000 clones, roughly 88% of them singletons, with roughly 1.5% in the top ten. The chain employs TRBV7-3 and TRBJ2-2, with TRBD2 identical over 9 bases. Sequencing used peripheral blood, obtained in the third trimester of pregnancy. The TCR comes from a female donor with multiple sclerosis, enrolled in a pregnancy study. CDR3 amino acids: CASSSSGGGAGTGELFF. The CDR3 DNA is TGTGCCAGCAGCTCCTCTGGCGGGGGGGCCGGGACCGGGGAGCTGTTTTTT.